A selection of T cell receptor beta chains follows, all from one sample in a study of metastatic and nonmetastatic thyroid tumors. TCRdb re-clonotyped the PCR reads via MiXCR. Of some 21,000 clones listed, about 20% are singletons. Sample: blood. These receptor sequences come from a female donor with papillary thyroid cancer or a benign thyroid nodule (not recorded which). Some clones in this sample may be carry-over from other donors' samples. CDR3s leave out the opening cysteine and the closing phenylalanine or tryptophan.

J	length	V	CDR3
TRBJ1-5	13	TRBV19	ASSIGGSDNQPQH
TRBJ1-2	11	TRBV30	AWVGTGKFGYT
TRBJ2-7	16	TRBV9	ASSAQVGLAVNPYEQY
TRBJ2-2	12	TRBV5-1	ASRGTSVPGELF
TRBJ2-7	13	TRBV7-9	ASSPGGLDSYEQY
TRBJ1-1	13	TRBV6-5	ASSYSGQGSTEAF
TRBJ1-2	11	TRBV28	ASSPGGDYGYT
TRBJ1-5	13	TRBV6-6	ASSYRQGGNQPQH
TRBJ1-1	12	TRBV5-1	ASIRERTDTEAF
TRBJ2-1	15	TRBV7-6	ASSLAPSGTSGRATF
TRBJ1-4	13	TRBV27	ASSLWAGGGEKLF
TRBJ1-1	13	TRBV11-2	ASSQAGTNDSGAL
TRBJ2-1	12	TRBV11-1	ASSLARGDYEQF
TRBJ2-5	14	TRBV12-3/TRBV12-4	ASSQNGQRAGGTQY
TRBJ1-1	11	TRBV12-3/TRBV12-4	ASSLTGAPEAF
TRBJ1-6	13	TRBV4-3	ASSLETGNNSPLH
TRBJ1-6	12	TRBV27	ASALGGNNSPLH
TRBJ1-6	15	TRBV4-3	ASSQDRASSYNSPLH
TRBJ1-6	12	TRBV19	ASSTRDRESPLH
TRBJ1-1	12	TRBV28	ASSFRYGKEKAF
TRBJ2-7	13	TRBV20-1	SARDLGQGVREQY
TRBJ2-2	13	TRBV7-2	ASGTGGLNTGELF
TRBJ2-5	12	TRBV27	ASSWTGDQETQY
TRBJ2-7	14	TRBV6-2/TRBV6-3	ASSDSGTREFYEQY
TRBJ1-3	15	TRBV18	ASSSLREAISGNTIY
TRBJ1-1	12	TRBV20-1	SARAPDRNTEAF
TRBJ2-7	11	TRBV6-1	ASSSAGPYEQY
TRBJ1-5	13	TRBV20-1	SAITSGTGNQPQH